A selection of T cell receptor beta chains follows, all from one sample in a study of human T cells and chemical hapten exposure. TCRdb redid the calling of the RACE reads with MiXCR, one entry per CDR3 protein. The sample includes approximately 60,000 distinct CDR3 sequences, about a tenth of them seen just once. The sequencing used whole blood, collected in connection with sensitization to the hapten diphenylcyclopropenone (DPC). The receptors were sampled from a middle-aged woman with alopecia areata. Some clones in this sample may be carry-over from other donors' samples. Each CDR3 is given with its conserved first and last residue. D genes are given only for firm matches. Only some rows state a clone size, as once, few, many or a class for expanded clones.

d_gene | abundance | j_gene | v_gene | CDR3aa | CDR3nt
TRBD1 | - | TRBJ2-2 | TRBV15 | CATRAGGGELFF | TGTGCCACCAGAGCAGGGGGCGGGGAGCTGTTTTTT
TRBD1 | - | TRBJ2-7 | TRBV9 | CASSALKGADEQYF | TGTGCCAGCAGCGCCTTAAAGGGGGCCGACGAGCAGTACTTC
- | - | TRBJ2-3 | TRBV5-5 | CASSSGQNPDTQYF | TGTGCCAGCAGCTCCGGACAGAACCCAGATACGCAGTATTTT
TRBD2 | many | TRBJ2-7 | TRBV7-2 | CASSLGLAGGYEQYF | TGTGCCAGCAGCTTAGGACTAGCGGGGGGGTACGAGCAGTACTTC
TRBD2 | many | TRBJ2-2 | TRBV7-3 | CASSPSGGANTGELFF | TGTGCCAGCAGCCCTTCCGGGGGGGCGAACACCGGGGAGCTGTTTTTT
- | many | TRBJ1-5 | TRBV6-1 | CASSERPHSNQPQHF | TGTGCCAGCAGTGAACGGCCACATAGCAATCAGCCCCAGCATTTT
- | many | TRBJ1-4 | TRBV4-1 | CASSPREGGVEKLFF | TGCGCCAGCAGCCCAAGAGAGGGAGGGGTTGAAAAACTGTTTTTT
TRBD1 | few | TRBJ1-3 | TRBV12-3/TRBV12-4 | CASSLARGLSGNTIYF | TGTGCCAGCAGTTTAGCCAGGGGGCTGTCCGGAAACACCATATATTTT
TRBD1 | few | TRBJ2-7 | TRBV28 | CATGEQGAYEQYF | TGTGCCACTGGGGAACAGGGGGCTTACGAGCAGTACTTC
- | many | TRBJ1-1 | TRBV7-6 | CASQSREDTEAFF | TGTGCCAGCCAGTCGCGGGAGGACACTGAAGCTTTCTTT
- | few | TRBJ1-5 | TRBV30 | CAWSVPGNNQPQHF | TGTGCCTGGAGTGTACCAGGGAACAATCAGCCCCAGCATTTT
TRBD2 | few | TRBJ2-7 | TRBV20-1 | CSARRPSGGFSYEQYF | TGCAGTGCTAGGCGGCCTAGCGGGGGTTTTTCCTACGAGCAGTACTTC
TRBD1 | many | TRBJ1-5 | TRBV7-3 | CASSTAGTGGTQPQHF | TGTGCCAGCAGTACGGCAGGGACAGGGGGAACTCAGCCCCAGCATTTT
TRBD2 | few | TRBJ2-3 | TRBV27 | CASRKAGGSTDTQYF | TGTGCCAGCAGAAAAGCGGGGGGAAGCACAGATACGCAGTATTTT
- | few | TRBJ2-5 | TRBV4-2 | CASSQVQTNQETQYF | TGTGCCAGCAGCCAAGTCCAGACCAACCAAGAGACCCAGTACTTC
- | many | TRBJ2-3 | TRBV6-1 | CASSGQGTDTQYF | TGTGCCAGCAGTGGACAGGGCACAGATACGCAGTATTTT
- | many | TRBJ1-6 | TRBV12-3/TRBV12-4 | CASRGDNSPLHF | TGTGCCAGCAGAGGGGATAATTCACCCCTCCACTTT
TRBD1 | few | TRBJ2-1 | TRBV9 | CASSARTGGNEQFF | TGTGCCAGCAGCGCGCGGACAGGGGGCAATGAGCAGTTCTTC
- | - | TRBJ2-7 | TRBV5-4 | CASSPGTMLLSEQYF | TGTGCCAGCAGCCCGGGGACAATGCTCCTAAGCGAGCAGTACTTC
- | - | TRBJ1-5 | TRBV10-3 | CAISDTGLSNQPQHF | TGTGCCATCAGTGATACAGGTCTTAGCAATCAGCCCCAGCATTTT
- | few | TRBJ1-3 | TRBV29-1 | CSVRRGGNTIYF | TGCAGCGTACGGCGAGGTGGAAACACCATATATTTT
TRBD1 | many | TRBJ1-2 | TRBV4-3 | CASSQTQGAEGYTF | TGCGCCAGCAGCCAAACTCAGGGGGCAGAGGGCTACACCTTC
- | many | TRBJ1-1 | TRBV12-3/TRBV12-4 | CASAYGQYTEAFF | TGTGCCTCAGCCTATGGACAGTACACTGAAGCTTTCTTT
- | many | TRBJ1-3 | TRBV29-1 | CSVEPSDSGNTIYF | TGCAGCGTTGAGCCCAGTGACTCTGGAAACACCATATATTTT
- | many | TRBJ1-5 | TRBV6-2/TRBV6-3 | CASRSWGGFSDYSNQPQHF | TGTGCCAGCAGATCCTGGGGCGGGTTTTCGGACTATAGCAATCAGCCCCAGCATTTT
- | many | TRBJ1-4 | TRBV20-1 | CSAPAEANEKLFF | TGCAGTGCTCCGGCGGAGGCTAATGAAAAACTGTTTTTT
- | many | TRBJ1-6 | TRBV13 | CASSLGEGSSYNSPLHF | TGTGCCAGCAGCTTAGGCGAAGGCAGCTCCTATAATTCACCCCTCCACTTT
- | many | TRBJ1-3 | TRBV12-3/TRBV12-4 | CATYSTTGLIRGNTIYF | TGTGCCACCTATTCTACGACGGGACTGATACGAGGAAACACCATATATTTT
- | many | TRBJ2-1 | TRBV7-3 | CASSRASASYNEQFF | TGTGCCAGCAGCCGAGCGTCGGCATCCTACAATGAGCAGTTCTTC
- | few | TRBJ1-5 | TRBV10-2 | CASSESSGGNQPQHF | TGCGCCAGCAGTGAGAGTTCAGGGGGCAATCAGCCCCAGCATTTT
- | many | TRBJ1-5 | TRBV6-4 | CASSRDSNQPQHF | TGTGCCAGCAGCAGGGATAGCAATCAGCCCCAGCATTTT
- | - | TRBJ1-2 | TRBV28 | CASSPVGGVRSQYGYTF | TGTGCCAGCAGTCCTGTCGGAGGAGTCAGGTCTCAGTATGGCTACACCTTC
- | - | TRBJ2-7 | TRBV21-1 | CASSSPGSSYEQYF | TGTGCCAGCAGCTCGCCGGGGTCCTCCTACGAGCAGTACTTC
TRBD1 | - | TRBJ1-1 | TRBV9 | CASSSSGGAGTEAFF | TGTGCCAGCAGCTCTTCAGGGGGCGCGGGCACTGAAGCTTTCTTT
- | - | TRBJ1-5 | TRBV12-3/TRBV12-4 | CASSLAAGEAQHF | TGTGCCAGCAGTTTAGCGGCAGGGGAGGCCCAGCATTTT
- | few | TRBJ2-6 | TRBV23-1 | CASPRAGPLSDGANVLTF | TGCGCCAGCCCCCGGGCAGGACCTCTTAGTGATGGGGCCAACGTCCTGACTTTC
- | - | TRBJ1-2 | TRBV5-4 | CASSLGRPGYGYTF | TGTGCCAGCAGCTTGGGCCGGCCCGGCTATGGCTACACCTTC
- | many | TRBJ2-5 | TRBV6-6 | CASSRAFGRGGEETQYF | TGTGCCAGCAGCCGAGCCTTTGGCAGGGGAGGTGAAGAGACCCAGTACTTC
TRBD2 | - | TRBJ2-1 | TRBV20-1 | CSARVGLAHKPAEQFF | TGCAGTGCTAGAGTAGGACTAGCCCATAAACCAGCTGAGCAGTTCTTC
- | few | TRBJ2-7 | TRBV21-1 | CASSKENRYLGQYF | TGTGCCAGCAGCAAAGAAAATCGGTATCTTGGGCAGTACTTC
- | many | TRBJ1-3 | TRBV7-9 | CASSFGVGASGNTIYF | TGTGCCAGCAGCTTTGGGGTTGGGGCCTCTGGAAACACCATATATTTT
TRBD1 | many | TRBJ1-1 | TRBV5-1 | CASRQGAMNTEAFF | TGCGCCAGCAGACAGGGGGCCATGAACACTGAAGCTTTCTTT
- | - | TRBJ1-5 | TRBV19 | CASNAGGNQPQHF | TGTGCCAGTAACGCTGGGGGAAATCAGCCCCAGCATTTT
TRBD2 | few | TRBJ2-1 | TRBV11-2 | CASSLEGLAGGQEQFF | TGTGCCAGCAGCCTAGAAGGACTAGCGGGAGGGCAGGAGCAGTTCTTC